This record covers a single T cell receptor beta chain. Antigen: not known. The data originate from a study of somatic mutations in cytotoxic T cells in rheumatoid arthritis. Study-wide findings and caveats: Antigens bound by the expanded CD8+ clones were not identified.

Sequencing used immunoSEQ multiplex PCR; TCRdb keeps in-frame clones, though not all of them. The repertoire includes 10,000 to 15,000 clones, less than 80% of them detected once, and 9% to 10% sits in the top ten. The CDR3 totals 14 residues. The V end was cut by 0 bases, the J end by 9 bases, with 14 bases between. Germline lookup yields CDR1 LGHNA and CDR2 YSLEER. Of the blood donors acting as healthy controls, roughly 52% were female, and their median age was 56 years (range about 21-80). Source material: CD8+ T cells sorted from blood. V usage is TRBV4-3 and J usage is TRBJ1-1, with a tentative D call TRBD1 (6 bases). The receptor's source is a man between 70 and 80 years old in good health. The CDR3 bases are TGCGCCAGCAGCCAAGATATGACTGGGACACAAGCTTTCTTT. This gives the protein CASSQDMTGTQAFF.